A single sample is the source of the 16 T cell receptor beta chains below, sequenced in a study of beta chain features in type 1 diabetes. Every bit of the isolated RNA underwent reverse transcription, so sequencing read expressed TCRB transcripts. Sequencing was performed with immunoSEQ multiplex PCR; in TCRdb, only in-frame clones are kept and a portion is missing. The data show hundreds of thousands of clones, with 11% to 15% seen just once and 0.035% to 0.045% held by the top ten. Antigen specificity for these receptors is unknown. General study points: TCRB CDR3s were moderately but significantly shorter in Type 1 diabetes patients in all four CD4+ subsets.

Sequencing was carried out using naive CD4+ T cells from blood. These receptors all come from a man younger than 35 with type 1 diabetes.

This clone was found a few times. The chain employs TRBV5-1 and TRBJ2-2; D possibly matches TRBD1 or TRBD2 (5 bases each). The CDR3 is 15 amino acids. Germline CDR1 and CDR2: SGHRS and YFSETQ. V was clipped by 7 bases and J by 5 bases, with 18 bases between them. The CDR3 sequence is CASGFGGRRTGELFF. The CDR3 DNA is TGCGCCAGCGGTTTTGGGGGACGTAGGACCGGGGAGCTGTTTTTT.

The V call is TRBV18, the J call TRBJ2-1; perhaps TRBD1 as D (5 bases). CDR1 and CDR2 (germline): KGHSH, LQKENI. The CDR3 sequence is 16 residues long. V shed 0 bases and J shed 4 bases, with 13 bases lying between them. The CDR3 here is CASSPPGVSLYNEQFF. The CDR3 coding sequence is TGTGCCAGCTCACCACCAGGGGTTAGCCTTTACAATGAGCAGTTCTTC.

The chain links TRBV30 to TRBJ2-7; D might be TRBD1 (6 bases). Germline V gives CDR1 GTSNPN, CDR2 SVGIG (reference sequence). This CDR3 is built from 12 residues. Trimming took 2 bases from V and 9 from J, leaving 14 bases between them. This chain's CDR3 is CAWSPQGSRQYF. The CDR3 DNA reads TGTGCCTGGAGTCCACAGGGAAGTCGGCAGTACTTC.

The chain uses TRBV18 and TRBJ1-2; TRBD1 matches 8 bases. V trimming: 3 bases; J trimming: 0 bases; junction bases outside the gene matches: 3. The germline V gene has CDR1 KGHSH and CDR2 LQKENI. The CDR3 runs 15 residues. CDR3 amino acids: CASSPMTGANYGYTF. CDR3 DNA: TGTGCCAGCTCACCCATGACAGGGGCTAACTATGGCTACACCTTC.

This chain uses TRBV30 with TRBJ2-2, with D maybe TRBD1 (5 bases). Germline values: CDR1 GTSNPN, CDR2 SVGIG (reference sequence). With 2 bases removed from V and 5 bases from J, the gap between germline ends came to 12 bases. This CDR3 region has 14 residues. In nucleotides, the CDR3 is TGTGCCTGGAGTTTTGGGGCCGATACCGGGGAGCTGTTTTTT. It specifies CAWSFGADTGELFF.

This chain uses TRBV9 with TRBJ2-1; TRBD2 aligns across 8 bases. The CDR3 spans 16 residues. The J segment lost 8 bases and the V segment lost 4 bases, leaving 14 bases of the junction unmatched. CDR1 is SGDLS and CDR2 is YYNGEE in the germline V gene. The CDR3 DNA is TGTGCCAGCAGCCCTCACGGGAGGGGCGGGGGCGATGAGCAGTTCTTC. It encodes CASSPHGRGGGDEQFF.

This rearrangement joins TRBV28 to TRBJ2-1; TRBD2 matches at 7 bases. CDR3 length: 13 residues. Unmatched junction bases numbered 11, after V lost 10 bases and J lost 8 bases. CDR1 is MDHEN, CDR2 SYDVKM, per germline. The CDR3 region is CAIRAGSTHEQFF. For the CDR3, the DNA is TGTGCCATACGAGCGGGGTCAACCCATGAGCAGTTCTTC.

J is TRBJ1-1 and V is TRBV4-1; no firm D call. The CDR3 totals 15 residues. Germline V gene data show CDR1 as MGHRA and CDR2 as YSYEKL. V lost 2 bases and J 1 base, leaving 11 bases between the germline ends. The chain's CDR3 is CASSQSLIRNTEAFF. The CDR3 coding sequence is TGCGCCAGCAGCCAATCGCTCATAAGGAACACTGAAGCTTTCTTT.

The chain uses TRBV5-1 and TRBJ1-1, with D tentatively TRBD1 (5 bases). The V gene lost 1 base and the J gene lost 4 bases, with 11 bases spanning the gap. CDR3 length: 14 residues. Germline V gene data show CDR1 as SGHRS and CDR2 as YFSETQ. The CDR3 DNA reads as TGCGCCAGCAGCTTGTCGGGGGAGGGCACTGAAGCTTTCTTT. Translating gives CASSLSGEGTEAFF.

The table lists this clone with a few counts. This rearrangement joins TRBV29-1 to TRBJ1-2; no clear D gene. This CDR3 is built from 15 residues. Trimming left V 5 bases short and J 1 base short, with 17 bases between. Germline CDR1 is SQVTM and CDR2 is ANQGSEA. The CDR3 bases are TGCAGCGTTTTGGGCGGACCAACACATAACTATGGCTACACCTTC. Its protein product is CSVLGGPTHNYGYTF.

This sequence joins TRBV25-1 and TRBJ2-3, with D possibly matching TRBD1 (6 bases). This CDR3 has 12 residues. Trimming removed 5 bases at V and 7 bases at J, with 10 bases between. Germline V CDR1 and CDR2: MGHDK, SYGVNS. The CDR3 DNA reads TGTGCCAGCAGTACAGGGCTCTATACGCAGTATTTT. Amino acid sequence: CASSTGLYTQYF. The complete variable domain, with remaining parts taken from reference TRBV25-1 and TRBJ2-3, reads EADIYQTPRYLVIGTGKKITLECSQTMGHDKMYWYQQDPGMELHLIHYSYGVNSTEKGDLSSESTVSRIRTEHFPLTLESARPSHTSQYLCASSTGLYTQYFGPGTRLTVL.

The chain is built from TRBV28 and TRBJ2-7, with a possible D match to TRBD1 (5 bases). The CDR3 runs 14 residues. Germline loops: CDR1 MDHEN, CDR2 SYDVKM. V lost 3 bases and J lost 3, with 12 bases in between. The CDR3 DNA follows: TGTGCCAGCAGTTTGTTGGGGCCGGACTACGAGCAGTACTTC. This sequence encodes CASSLLGPDYEQYF.

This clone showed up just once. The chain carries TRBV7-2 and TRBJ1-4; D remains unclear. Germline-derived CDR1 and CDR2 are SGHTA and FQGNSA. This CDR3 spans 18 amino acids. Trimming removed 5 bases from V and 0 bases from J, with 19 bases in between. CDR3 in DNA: TGTGCCAGCAGCCCCCTAGGAGTTTCGTCATCAACTAATGAAAAACTGTTTTTT. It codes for CASSPLGVSSSTNEKLFF. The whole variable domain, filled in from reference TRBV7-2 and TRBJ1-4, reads GAGVSQSPSNKVTEKGKDVELRCDPISGHTALYWYRQSLGQGLEFLIYFQGNSAPDKSGLPSDRFSAERTGGSVSTLTIQRTQQEDSAVYLCASSPLGVSSSTNEKLFFGSGTQLSVL.

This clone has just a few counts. Written as DNA, the CDR3 is TGTGCCACCATGAAGGGAGGTAGCACAGATACGCAGTATTTT. Its protein product is CATMKGGSTDTQYF. The rearrangement uses TRBV6-5 and TRBJ2-3; possibly TRBD2 for D (6 bases). This CDR3 spans 14 amino acids. The V gene lost 10 bases and the J gene lost 0 bases, with 14 bases spanning the gap. From germline, CDR1 is MNHEY and CDR2 SVGAGI.

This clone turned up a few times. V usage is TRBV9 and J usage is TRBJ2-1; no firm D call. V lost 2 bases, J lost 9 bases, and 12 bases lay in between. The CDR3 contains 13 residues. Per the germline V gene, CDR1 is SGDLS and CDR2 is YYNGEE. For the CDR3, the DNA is TGTGCCAGCAGCGTGTCGCTAGATGGTGAGCAGTTCTTC. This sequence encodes CASSVSLDGEQFF.

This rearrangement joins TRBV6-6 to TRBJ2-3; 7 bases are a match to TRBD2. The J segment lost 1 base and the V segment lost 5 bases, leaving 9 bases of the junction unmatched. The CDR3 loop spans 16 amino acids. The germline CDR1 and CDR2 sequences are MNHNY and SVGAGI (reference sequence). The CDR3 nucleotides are TGTGCCAGCAGTCCTCTAGCGGCAAGGGGCACAGATACGCAGTATTTT. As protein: CASSPLAARGTDTQYF.